The 15 T cell receptor beta chains given below trace back to one sample, sequenced in a study of T cells in Graves' hyperthyroidism and ophthalmopathy. Amplification targeted TCR beta CDR3 regions from RNA transcripts. The HTBI primer set was used in a first-round RT-PCR of the TCR CDR3. TCRdb re-called the multiplex PCR reads through MiXCR, storing one row per CDR3 protein. The sample lists 480,000 or so distinct CDR3 sequences, approximately 49% occurring once. The sample consisted of peripheral blood or thyroid tissue (not recorded which). The receptor set was obtained from an adult woman with Graves' disease, either hyperthyroidism or ophthalmopathy (not recorded which).

This clonotype was counted once. This may be a read error: a much more frequent sequence differs by one nucleotide. The V and J genes are TRBV5-1 and TRBJ2-2; 15 positions match TRBD2. The CDR3 has 18 amino acids. Germline CDR1 SGHRS, CDR2 YFSETQ. CDR3 DNA sequence: TGCGCCAGCAGCATATCCGGGACTAGCGGGAGGATGGCCGGGGAGCTGTCTTTT. The encoded protein is CASSISGTSGRMAGELSF.

Notes on this clonotype: Because the CDR3 is missing its conserved closing phenylalanine or tryptophan, this is likely a read error. No DNA is shown, since the ends of the CDR3 on it are uncertain; the CDR3 is the one TCRdb lists. The rearrangement links TRBV10-3 to TRBJ1-4; the table gives TRBD1 as D, unverified against the DNA. CDR1 is ENHRY and CDR2 is SYGVKD in the germline V gene. The CDR3 sequence runs 10 residues, both termini included. CDR3 loop: CAISPGQGRG.

The chain combines TRBV2 with TRBJ1-1; D ambiguous. This CDR3 spans 14 amino acids. V lost 3 bases to trimming and J lost 0 bases, with 8 bases between them. Germline V gene data show CDR1 as SNHLY and CDR2 as FYNNEI. CDR3: CASSEADMNTEAFF. The CDR3 nucleotides read TGTGCCAGCAGTGAGGCCGATATGAACACTGAAGCTTTCTTT.

This clonotype was counted ten times or more. The chain uses TRBV7-2 and TRBJ1-1; a possible D gene is TRBD1 (6 bases). V was clipped by 5 bases and J by 2 bases, with 12 bases between them. Germline V CDR1 and CDR2: SGHTA, FQGNSA. The CDR3 consists of 14 residues. As DNA, the CDR3 is TGTGCCAGCAGCACCCTGACAGGAAACACTGAAGCTTTCTTT. This gives the protein CASSTLTGNTEAFF.

The table lists this clonotype with a few counts. The chain employs TRBV29-1 and TRBJ2-6; possible D gene TRBD1, 5 bases. Trimming removed 5 bases from V and 6 bases from J, with 8 bases in between. Germline V gene sequence: CDR1 SQVTM, CDR2 ANQGSEA. This CDR3 comprises 12 residues. The CDR3 spells CSVQGSANVLTF. The CDR3 DNA reads TGCAGCGTTCAGGGTTCGGCCAACGTCCTGACTTTC. The full variable domain, in which reference TRBV29-1 and TRBJ2-6 provide the parts outside the CDR3, is SAVISQKPSRDICQRGTSLTIQCQVDSQVTMMFWYRQQPGQSLTLIATANQGSEATYESGFVIDKFPISRPNLTFSTLTVSNMSPEDSSIYLCSVQGSANVLTFGAGSRLTVL.

Points on this clonotype: One end of the junction varies from germline; a read error may be responsible. The rearrangement uses TRBV29-1 and TRBJ2-5, with 9 bases matching TRBD2. Germline CDR1 and CDR2: SQVTM and ANQGSEA. The CDR3 runs 13 residues. In DNA form, the CDR3 reads TGCAGCGTAACTAGCGGGCGCCAAGAGACCCAGTGCTTC. Amino acid sequence: CSVTSGRQETQCF.

Only a few counts were recorded for this clonotype. The gene calls are TRBV29-1 and TRBJ2-5; 8 bases fit TRBD1. The V gene end was trimmed by 6 bases and the J gene end by 5 bases; junction bases not matched to a gene: 11. The germline CDR1 and CDR2 sequences are SQVTM and ANQGSEA. The CDR3 has 14 residues. CDR3 in amino acids: CSVGRQGNRETQYF. The CDR3 DNA reads as TGCAGCGTGGGGCGACAGGGGAATAGGGAGACCCAGTACTTC.

V and J are TRBV2 and TRBJ2-7, with D perhaps TRBD2 (6 bases). This CDR3 has 12 amino acids. Per the germline V gene, CDR1 is SNHLY and CDR2 is FYNNEI. The V end lost 11 bases, the J end lost 2 bases, and 13 bases lay between the germline ends. As DNA, the CDR3 is TGTGCCTGGAGGGCCGGGGCCTACGAGCAGTACTTC. Its translation is CAWRAGAYEQYF.

This clonotype was observed a few times. The chain employs TRBV12-3 or TRBV12-4 and TRBJ2-7; tentatively, D is TRBD2 (5 bases). The CDR3 sequence is 14 residues long. Trimming cost V 3 bases and J 2 bases, with 11 bases left between them. The CDR3 nucleotides are TGTGCCAGCAGTTTTGGGCGGGTTCCCTACGAGCAGTACTTC. Its translation is CASSFGRVPYEQYF.

At least ten counts were recorded for this clonotype. This rearrangement joins TRBV6-5 to TRBJ1-5; D possibly corresponds to TRBD1 (6 bases). The CDR3 contains 14 residues. Germline loops: CDR1 MNHEY, CDR2 SVGAGI. V was clipped by 2 bases and J by 9 bases, with 14 bases between them. In DNA, the CDR3 is TGTGCCAGCAGTTACGACAGGCTCTCATGGCCCCAGCATTTT. It specifies CASSYDRLSWPQHF.

The chain uses TRBV29-1 and TRBJ1-5; maybe TRBD1 (5 bases). The V gene's germline CDR1 is SQVTM and CDR2 ANQGSEA. V lost 0 bases and J 7 bases, leaving 22 bases between the germline ends. The CDR3 covers 17 residues. CDR3 in amino acids: CSVEDLAMERGSQPQHF. The CDR3 nucleotides read TGCAGCGTTGAAGATCTGGCGATGGAACGGGGGTCACAGCCCCAGCATTTT.

The V call is TRBV25-1, the J call TRBJ1-2, with 7 bases aligning to TRBD1. This CDR3 contains 13 residues. Germline loops: CDR1 MGHDK, CDR2 SYGVNS. V lost 7 bases and J lost 6; bases outside the gene matches: 8. The CDR3 DNA follows: TGTGCCAGCAAGGGCAGGGGGGACGATGGCTACACCTTC. Protein product: CASKGRGDDGYTF.

This clonotype was seen only a few times. This sequence joins TRBV7-9 and TRBJ2-7; 12 nucleotides match TRBD1. The J segment lost 6 bases and the V segment lost 5 bases, leaving 8 bases of the junction unmatched. CDR3 length equals 15 residues. Per the germline V gene, CDR1 is SEHNR and CDR2 is FQNEAQ (reference sequence). The CDR3 region is CASSVGTGGASEQYF. The DNA of the CDR3 is TGTGCCAGCAGCGTAGGGACAGGGGGCGCGTCCGAGCAGTACTTC.

The gene calls are TRBV7-9 and TRBJ2-3; the D is unclear. CDR3 size: 14 residues. Trimming pared 5 bases from V and 0 bases from J, leaving 9 bases between. Germline assignment: CDR1 SEHNR and CDR2 FQNEAQ (reference sequence). As DNA, the CDR3 is TGTGCCAGCAGCCCCGGAGTTAGCACAGATACGCAGTATTTT. Translation: CASSPGVSTDTQYF.

This clonotype has ten or more counts. This sequence joins TRBV20-1 and TRBJ2-7; 8 positions agree with TRBD2. The CDR3 runs 12 residues. With V trimmed by 7 bases and J by 2 bases, 4 bases remained unmatched. Germline CDR1 DFQATT, CDR2 SNEGSKA (reference sequence). Here the CDR3 reads CSVSSGAYEQYF. The CDR3 DNA sequence: TGCAGTGTGAGTAGCGGGGCCTACGAGCAGTACTTC.